This T cell receptor (beta chain) is drawn from a study of metastatic and nonmetastatic thyroid tumors. On the study more broadly: Malignant and benign thyroid patients had repertoires compared in peripheral blood and tumor or nodule tissue. Study-level findings and limits: In blood and tumor, TCR beta diversity was reportedly significantly higher in malignant thyroid tumors than in benign nodules.

Methods used by the authors: Differences in CDR3 between clinicopathological groups were drawn on to build a classifier intended to discriminate distant-metastatic papillary thyroid cancer patients. TCRdb re-called clones from the PCR reads using MiXCR. These V and J calls originate from TCRdb's pipeline instead of the authors' own analysis. Of about 5,900 clones in the sample, more than 25% are singletons; the top ten hold 8.5% to 14%. This clone is judged medium-sized (0.01 to 0.1%). Its antigen is as yet unknown. Patients underwent thyroid surgery, and none had received any treatment before it. The CDR3 is 14 residues long. CDR1 and CDR2 from the germline V gene are SGHVS and FNYEAQ. Germline trimming cut 5 bases from V and 3 bases from J; bases unmatched to any gene: 5.

The rearrangement links TRBV7-6 to TRBJ2-7; 9 bases match TRBD1. This TCR was sampled from a male donor with papillary thyroid cancer or a benign thyroid nodule (not recorded which). Some clones in this sample may be carry-over from other donors' samples. Sequencing input: adjacent normal tissue. Here the CDR3 DNA reads TGTGCCAGCAGCAGTGGGACAGGGTTCTACGAGCAGTACTTC. This codes for CASSSGTGFYEQYF.